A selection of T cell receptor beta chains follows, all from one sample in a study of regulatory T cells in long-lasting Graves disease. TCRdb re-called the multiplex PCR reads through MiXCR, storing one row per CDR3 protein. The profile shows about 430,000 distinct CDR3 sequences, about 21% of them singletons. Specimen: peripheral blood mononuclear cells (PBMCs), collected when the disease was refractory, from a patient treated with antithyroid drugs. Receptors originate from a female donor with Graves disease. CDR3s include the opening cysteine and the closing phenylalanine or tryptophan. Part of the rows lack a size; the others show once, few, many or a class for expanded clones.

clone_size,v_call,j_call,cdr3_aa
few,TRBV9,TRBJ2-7,CASSGDAGGPLHEQYF
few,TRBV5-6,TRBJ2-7,CASSILGLGLGTYEQYF
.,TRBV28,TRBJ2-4,CASSERGQGSNIQYF
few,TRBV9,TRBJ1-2,CASSVGNPSIGYTF
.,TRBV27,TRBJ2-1,CASSSQAGVGYNEQFF
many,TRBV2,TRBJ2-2,CASRETSGRRNTGELFF
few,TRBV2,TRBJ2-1,CASKRSGSYNEQFF
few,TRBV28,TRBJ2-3,CASSSPTISDTQYF
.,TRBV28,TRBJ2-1,CASSPPSGPRVNEQFF
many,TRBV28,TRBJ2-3,CASTRGQNTDTQYF
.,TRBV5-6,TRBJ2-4,CASSLVAVGSMAKNIQYF
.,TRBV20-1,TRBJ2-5,CSARDQVTGSETQYF
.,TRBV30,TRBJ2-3,CAAGTDTQYF
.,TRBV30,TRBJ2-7,CAWSATRQGREQYF
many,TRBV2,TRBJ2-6,CASSETGTGSSGANVLTF
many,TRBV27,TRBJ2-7,CASSFREGSYEQYF
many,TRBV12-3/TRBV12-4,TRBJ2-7,CASSPASGPYEQYF
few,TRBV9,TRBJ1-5,CASSVEGGAQPQHF